These 26 T cell receptor beta chains were all obtained from the same sample, sequenced in a study of identical twins. A single record per CDR3 protein comes from TCRdb applying MiXCR to the 5' RACE reads. Here the sample spans 690,000 or so distinct CDR3 sequences, around 8.6% being singletons. The same data also went into a second study, on yellow fever vaccine responses in identical twins.

Sequenced input: PBMCs. The receptors here all came from a woman between 18 and 29 years old in good health.

This clonotype was counted many times. The V and J genes are TRBV12-3 or TRBV12-4 and TRBJ2-7; the match to TRBD1 covers 8 bases. V was clipped by 1 base and J by 7 bases; unmatched bases: 9. This CDR3 spans 15 amino acids. The CDR3 protein is CASSLDGQGLVEQYF. CDR3 nucleotide sequence: TGTGCCAGCAGTTTAGACGGACAGGGTCTTGTGGAGCAGTACTTC.

The DNA for the CDR3 is TGTGCCAGCAGCCAACTGTCTGAAAAACTGTTTTTT. Translation gives CASSQLSEKLFF. This chain uses TRBV3-1 with TRBJ1-4; no clear D. The CDR3 runs 12 residues. Trimming removed 2 bases from V and 7 bases from J, with 5 bases in between. Germline lookup yields CDR1 LGHDT and CDR2 YNNKEL (reference sequence).

At least ten counts were recorded for this clonotype. The rearrangement uses TRBV12-3 or TRBV12-4 and TRBJ2-7, with 10 positions matching TRBD2. V shed 6 bases, J shed 4 bases, and the junction held 6 bases outside the gene matches. The CDR3 extends over 14 amino acids. The CDR3: CASRFSSGGYEQYF. DNA for the CDR3: TGTGCCAGCAGATTCTCTAGCGGGGGTTACGAGCAGTACTTC.

Comments on this clonotype: This could be a read error, since a much larger clone is one nucleotide away. The chain recombines TRBV5-1 with TRBJ2-7; TRBD1 might be the D (6 bases). The CDR3 spans 14 residues. V was clipped by 3 bases and J by 3 bases, with 13 bases between them. CDR1 and CDR2 (germline): SGHRS, YFSETQ. CDR3 region: CASSSREQGYEQYF. CDR3 DNA sequence: TGCGCCAGCAGCTCCAGGGAACAGGGCTACGAGCAGTACTTC.

This clonotype was detected only a few times. This chain joins TRBV20-1 and TRBJ2-7; 9 bases align to TRBD2. V was clipped by 7 bases and J by 9 bases; unmatched bases: 16. The CDR3 spans 14 residues. The V gene's germline CDR1 is DFQATT and CDR2 SNEGSKA (reference sequence). CDR3 bases: TGCAGTGTGAGAGGTCTGGCGGGAGGGCCCCCGCAGTACTTC. Its protein product is CSVRGLAGGPPQYF.

The J gene is TRBJ2-7, the V gene TRBV5-1; 7 nucleotides match TRBD1. CDR1 is SGHRS and CDR2 is YFSETQ in the germline V gene. The CDR3 has 14 amino acids. Trimming cost V 5 bases and J 2 bases; bases outside gene matches: 7. The CDR3 DNA is TGCGCCAGCAGGACCCGGACAGGAGCCTACGAGCAGTACTTC. It translates to CASRTRTGAYEQYF.

This clonotype was detected a few times. The chain has TRBV24-1 and TRBJ2-2; no clear D gene. The V gene lost 2 bases and the J gene lost 4 bases, with 10 bases spanning the gap. The CDR3 loop spans 15 amino acids. CDR1 and CDR2 from the germline V gene are KGHDR and SFDVKD. The CDR3 DNA sequence: TGTGCCACCAGTGATTGGCCAGCTGGCACCGGGGAGCTGTTTTTT. Its translation: CATSDWPAGTGELFF.

The sample holds a few counts of this clonotype. This chain connects TRBV20-1 to TRBJ2-7, with D perhaps TRBD2 (6 bases). V was clipped by 0 bases and J by 0 bases, with 12 bases between them. The CDR3 sequence is 15 residues long. Germline loops: CDR1 DFQATT, CDR2 SNEGSKA (reference sequence). The DNA of the CDR3 is TGCAGTGCTAGAGATGGTGGGGGGAGCTCCTACGAGCAGTACTTC. Protein sequence: CSARDGGGSSYEQYF.

The genes are TRBV29-1 and TRBJ2-7; maybe TRBD1 (6 bases). The V gene's germline CDR1 is SQVTM and CDR2 ANQGSEA. Between the trimmed V and J ends, which lost 6 bases and 0 bases, there was a span of 12 bases. There are 13 residues in the CDR3. The DNA of the CDR3 is TGCAGCGTGACAGGTATAGGCTCCTACGAGCAGTACTTC. Translated: CSVTGIGSYEQYF.

This clonotype was seen a handful of times. The V call is TRBV12-3 or TRBV12-4, the J call TRBJ2-7, with D hard to call. The CDR3 runs to 15 residues. The V end was cut by 6 bases, the J end by 3 bases, with 18 bases between. This CDR3 is CASSRNLVGNYEQYF. The CDR3, as DNA: TGTGCCAGCAGCCGAAATTTGGTAGGGAACTACGAGCAGTACTTC.

This clonotype was counted at least ten times. The chain has TRBV5-1 and TRBJ2-1, with TRBD2 identical over 13 bases. CDR3 length: 15 amino acids. CDR1 SGHRS and CDR2 YFSETQ come from the germline V gene. J was trimmed by 9 bases and V by 6 bases; bases with no gene match: 9. This CDR3 is CASKLLAGGPGEQFF. The CDR3 nucleotides read TGCGCCAGCAAACTACTAGCGGGAGGGCCTGGTGAGCAGTTCTTC.

This clonotype has just a few counts. The chain recombines TRBV7-2 with TRBJ2-1, with 7 bases identical to TRBD2. The CDR3 length is 16 residues. Trimming at V came to 5 bases and at J to 6 bases, leaving 13 bases not matched to a gene. Germline CDR1 reads SGHTA; CDR2 reads FQGNSA. The CDR3 DNA reads as TGTGCCAGCAGCAACCTAGCGGTCCTCCGGAGCAATGAGCAGTTCTTC. Translated, it gives CASSNLAVLRSNEQFF.

This clonotype was counted once. The chain is built from TRBV20-1 and TRBJ2-1; 12 bases are shared with TRBD2. The CDR3 totals 16 residues. V dropped 1 base and J dropped 7; count of bases not matched to a gene: 8. Germline V lookup: CDR1 DFQATT, CDR2 SNEGSKA (reference sequence). CDR3 loop: CSARGASGRAANEQFF. The CDR3 nucleotides are TGCAGTGCTAGAGGGGCTAGCGGGAGGGCCGCGAATGAGCAGTTCTTC.

The chain links TRBV27 to TRBJ2-1; D unclear. Germline lookup yields CDR1 MNHEY and CDR2 SMNVEV (reference sequence). The CDR3 consists of 15 residues. Trimming left V 7 bases short and J 2 bases short, with 15 bases between. In DNA, the CDR3 is TGTGCCAGCAAATTCACAGTACTGACCTACAATGAGCAGTTCTTC. Translation: CASKFTVLTYNEQFF.

This clonotype was observed a few times. The chain recombines TRBV6-1 with TRBJ2-5, with 10 bases that match TRBD1. CDR1 and CDR2 from the germline V gene are MNHNS and SASEGT. This CDR3 region has 15 residues. Germline trimming cut 7 bases from V and 5 bases from J; bases unmatched to any gene: 10. The chain's CDR3 is CASTILGQGFETQYF. The CDR3 DNA reads TGTGCCAGCACCATTCTGGGACAGGGGTTTGAGACCCAGTACTTC.

This clonotype was detected a few times. This chain links TRBV24-1 with TRBJ2-7; D is perhaps TRBD2 (5 bases). The CDR3 covers 15 residues. Between the trimmed V and J ends, which lost 4 bases and 2 bases, there was a span of 14 bases. In germline, CDR1 is KGHDR, CDR2 SFDVKD. The CDR3 reads CATSEQAEDPYEQYF. In DNA, the CDR3 is TGTGCCACCAGTGAACAAGCGGAAGATCCCTACGAGCAGTACTTC.

This clonotype was counted between two and nine times. The chain links TRBV12-3 or TRBV12-4 to TRBJ2-1, with 7 bases aligning to TRBD2. The CDR3 loop spans 14 amino acids. J was trimmed by 0 bases and V by 8 bases; bases with no gene match: 4. This CDR3 is CASAAGSSYNEQFF. CDR3 DNA sequence: TGTGCCAGCGCAGCGGGAAGCTCCTACAATGAGCAGTTCTTC.

This clonotype has a count of ten or more. The chain uses TRBV5-1 and TRBJ2-7; D is perhaps TRBD2 (6 bases). Germline V gene data show CDR1 as SGHRS and CDR2 as YFSETQ. The CDR3 totals 12 residues. Trimming removed 7 bases at V and 7 bases at J, with 15 bases between. The CDR3 loop reads CASRENLREQYF. The CDR3 DNA is TGCGCCAGCCGGGAGAATTTGCGTGAGCAGTACTTC.

This clonotype was seen many times. V and J are TRBV5-6 and TRBJ2-7; D is ambiguous. The CDR3 consists of 12 residues. V was clipped by 3 bases and J by 2 bases, with 6 bases between them. From germline, CDR1 is SGHDT and CDR2 YYEEEE. DNA of the CDR3: TGTGCCAGCAGCTCATCGGCCTACGAGCAGTACTTC. Protein sequence: CASSSSAYEQYF.

This clonotype has just a few counts. The genes are TRBV9 and TRBJ1-3, with 8 bases fitting TRBD1. The CDR3 is 15 amino acids. Germline CDR1 SGDLS, CDR2 YYNGEE. V was clipped by 2 bases and J by 0 bases; unmatched bases: 1. In DNA form, the CDR3 reads TGTGCCAGCAGCGTCGACAGGGGCTCTGGAAACACCATATATTTT. Translation: CASSVDRGSGNTIYF.

V is TRBV10-3 and J is TRBJ2-7; D might be TRBD1 (5 bases). The V gene lost 6 bases and the J gene lost 4 bases, with 10 bases spanning the gap. This CDR3 is built from 12 residues. Germline CDR1 and CDR2: ENHRY and SYGVKD. The CDR3, as DNA: TGTGCCATCAGCAACGACAGATACGAGCAGTACTTC. Its translation: CAISNDRYEQYF.

In this sample, this clonotype turned up many times. This chain joins TRBV5-1 and TRBJ1-2; D is uncertain. V lost 0 bases to trimming and J lost 4 bases, with 7 bases between them. The CDR3 spans 13 residues. CDR1 is SGHRS and CDR2 is YFSETQ in the germline V gene. For the CDR3, the DNA is TGCGCCAGCAGCTTGGACGGGAGCTATGGCTACACCTTC. Translating it yields CASSLDGSYGYTF. The full variable domain, with the rest looked up from reference TRBV5-1 and TRBJ1-2, is KAGVTQTPRYLIKTRGQQVTLSCSPISGHRSVSWYQQTPGQGLQFLFEYFSETQRNKGNFPGRFSGRQFSNSRSEMNVSTLELGDSALYLCASSLDGSYGYTFGSGTRLTVV.

This clonotype was observed a few times. The chain links TRBV13 to TRBJ2-1; TRBD2 agrees at 15 bases. The junction had 7 bases not matched to a gene; V was cut back by 4 bases and J by 9 bases. The CDR3 loop spans 16 amino acids. Germline loops: CDR1 PRHDT, CDR2 FYEKMQ (reference sequence). CDR3 sequence (DNA): TGTGCCAGCAGCTGGACTAGCGGGGGGGCCTTAAGTGAGCAGTTCTTC. Translated: CASSWTSGGALSEQFF. The full variable domain, completed using reference TRBV13 and TRBJ2-1, is AAGVIQSPRHLIKEKRETATLKCYPIPRHDTVYWYQQGPGQDPQFLISFYEKMQSDKGSIPDRFSAQQFSDYHSELNMSSLELGDSALYFCASSWTSGGALSEQFFGPGTRLTVL.

This clonotype was seen only a few times. The V gene is TRBV20-1, the J gene TRBJ2-5, with 8 bases aligning to TRBD2. From germline, CDR1 is DFQATT and CDR2 SNEGSKA (reference sequence). The CDR3 is made up of 15 amino acids. After removal of 1 base from V and 2 bases from J, the junction contained 6 bases not matched to a gene. The CDR3 bases are TGCAGTGCTAGAGTGGCGGGGGGCCGACAAGAGACCCAGTACTTC. Encoded protein: CSARVAGGRQETQYF.

V is TRBV6-4 and J is TRBJ2-2; D remains ambiguous. The CDR3 has 13 residues. The V end was cut by 7 bases, the J end by 5 bases, with 11 bases between. CDR1 MRHNA and CDR2 SNTAGT come from the germline V gene. The CDR3 sequence: CASKSSGTGELFF. The CDR3 nucleotides read TGTGCCAGCAAGTCCTCGGGTACCGGGGAGCTGTTTTTT.

The genes are TRBV7-9 and TRBJ2-3, with TRBD2 identical over 7 bases. Looked up from germline, CDR1 is SEHNR and CDR2 is FQNEAQ (reference sequence). J lost 4 bases, V lost 0 bases, and 7 bases had no gene match. The CDR3 extends over 16 amino acids. The CDR3 DNA reads as TGTGCCAGCAGCTTAGCTCTAGCGGCTTTCGCAGATACGCAGTATTTT. This sequence encodes CASSLALAAFADTQYF.